The 16 T cell receptor beta chains listed next were all sequenced from one sample in a study of T cells after yellow fever vaccination. Each CDR3 protein is one row after TCRdb ran MiXCR on the 5' RACE reads. The sample lists about 310,000 distinct CDR3 sequences, around 3.6% occurring once. Here the sequenced sample was PBMCs, taken on the day of the yellow fever booster vaccination. Receptor source: a man younger than 30 who received the YFV17D yellow fever vaccine.

This clonotype was detected ten times or more. This sequence joins TRBV7-3 and TRBJ2-2; D may correspond to TRBD1 or TRBD2 (5 bases each). CDR3 size: 14 residues. Per germline, CDR1 SGHTA and CDR2 FQGTGA. The V and J ends lost 3 bases and 7 bases respectively, with 12 bases between them. The CDR3 loop is CASSFLGEGGELFF. The DNA for the CDR3 is TGTGCCAGCAGCTTCTTGGGGGAAGGCGGGGAGCTGTTTTTT.

This chain connects TRBV10-3 to TRBJ2-3; D perhaps matches TRBD1 (5 bases). Trimming pared 6 bases from V and 0 bases from J, leaving 7 bases between. The CDR3 covers 13 residues. Germline V gene lookup returns CDR1 ENHRY and CDR2 SYGVKD. CDR3 DNA: TGTGCCATCAGCGACAGTAGCACAGATACGCAGTATTTT. Translating it yields CAISDSSTDTQYF.

In this sample, this clonotype turned up many times. This chain joins TRBV7-6 and TRBJ2-2; D gene uncertain. The CDR3 totals 17 residues. Trimming took 6 bases from V and 0 from J, leaving 17 bases between them. Germline CDR1 reads SGHVS; CDR2 reads FNYEAQ. CDR3: CASSQPRHHTNTGELFF. The CDR3 nucleotides are TGTGCCAGCAGTCAACCTCGCCACCATACGAACACCGGGGAGCTGTTTTTT.

There are many counts of this clonotype. The rearrangement joins TRBV7-6 to TRBJ2-3, with D uncertain. There are 16 residues in the CDR3. Trimming took off 5 bases at V and 4 bases at J, with 19 bases between the two ends. Germline V gene sequence: CDR1 SGHVS, CDR2 FNYEAQ. The CDR3 reads CASSPFASFPADTQYF. CDR3 DNA: TGTGCCAGCAGCCCTTTCGCTTCCTTCCCTGCAGATACGCAGTATTTT. Variable domain in full (rest from reference TRBV7-6 and TRBJ2-3): GAGVSQSPRYKVTKRGQDVALRCDPISGHVSLYWYRQALGQGPEFLTYFNYEAQQDKSGLPNDRFSAERPEGSISTLTIQRTEQRDSAMYRCASSPFASFPADTQYFGPGTRLTVL.

In its sample, this clonotype was seen a few times. The CDR3 DNA is TGTGCCAGCAGCTTAACCTGGCCAAACTATGGCTACACCTTC. Translating gives CASSLTWPNYGYTF. The J gene is TRBJ1-2, the V gene TRBV7-2; D is undetermined. CDR3 size: 14 residues. With 2 bases removed from V and 2 bases from J, the gap between germline ends came to 9 bases. Per germline, CDR1 SGHTA and CDR2 FQGNSA.

This clonotype was seen many times. The chain joins TRBV4-3 to TRBJ2-1, with 8 bases matching TRBD2. This CDR3 has 18 residues. Germline trimming cut 1 base from V and 5 bases from J; bases unmatched to any gene: 13. Germline loops: CDR1 LGHNA, CDR2 YSLEER. For the CDR3, the DNA is TGCGCCAGCAGCCAAGGCGGCCCGGGACTAGGGTCCCACAATGAGCAGTTCTTC. Translation: CASSQGGPGLGSHNEQFF.

This clonotype was seen only a few times. The V and J genes are TRBV12-3 or TRBV12-4 and TRBJ2-5, with D perhaps matching TRBD1 or TRBD2 (5 bases each). The CDR3 covers 15 residues. The germline V and J ends were trimmed by 2 bases and 2 bases, with 12 bases remaining between them. This CDR3 reads CASSLWGRWQETQYF. The DNA for the CDR3 is TGTGCCAGCAGTTTATGGGGGAGATGGCAAGAGACCCAGTACTTC.

This clonotype was detected only a few times. V gene TRBV7-3 combines with J gene TRBJ2-5, with D perhaps being TRBD1 or TRBD2 (5 bases each). Trimming shortened V by 5 bases and J by 2 bases, and 9 bases separated the two germline ends. The CDR3 is 13 residues long. Germline V gene sequence: CDR1 SGHTA, CDR2 FQGTGA. The DNA for the CDR3 is TGTGCCAGCAGCCAATGGGGGCAAGAGACCCAGTACTTC. Its translation: CASSQWGQETQYF.

Many counts were recorded for this clonotype. The chain is built from TRBV5-1 and TRBJ1-1; possibly TRBD1 for D (6 bases). V lost 4 bases, J lost 0 bases, and 10 bases lay in between. This CDR3 is 14 amino acids long. Germline V gene lookup returns CDR1 SGHRS and CDR2 YFSETQ. The CDR3 region is CASSRGQLNTEAFF. CDR3 DNA sequence: TGCGCCAGCAGCCGCGGACAGTTGAACACTGAAGCTTTCTTT.

This clonotype was seen repeatedly, ten times or more. V and J are TRBV7-2 and TRBJ1-4, with D maybe TRBD1 (5 bases). The CDR3 has 14 residues. V dropped 4 bases and J dropped 5 bases, with 11 bases sitting between them. CDR1 and CDR2 from the germline V gene are SGHTA and FQGNSA. The CDR3 coding sequence is TGTGCCAGCAGCTCGGCGGGGGGGAATGAAAAACTGTTTTTT. This sequence encodes CASSSAGGNEKLFF.

The J gene is TRBJ2-1, the V gene TRBV5-6; 7 bases align to TRBD1. With V trimmed by 4 bases and J by 7 bases, 8 bases remained unmatched. Germline-derived CDR1 and CDR2 are SGHDT and YYEEEE. The CDR3 has 14 residues. The CDR3 here is CASSGDRQGNEQFF. CDR3 DNA: TGTGCCAGCAGCGGGGACAGACAGGGAAATGAGCAGTTCTTC.

This clonotype has at least ten counts. The chain links TRBV5-1 to TRBJ1-6; D is ambiguous. V was pared by 4 bases and J by 7 bases, with 21 bases between. Germline V gene data show CDR1 as SGHRS and CDR2 as YFSETQ. CDR3 length: 17 residues. The CDR3 spells CASSEDPGRPRNSPLHF. The CDR3 DNA reads as TGCGCCAGCAGCGAAGACCCGGGAAGACCGCGGAATTCACCCCTCCACTTT. The full variable domain, rest sourced from reference TRBV5-1 and TRBJ1-6, is KAGVTQTPRYLIKTRGQQVTLSCSPISGHRSVSWYQQTPGQGLQFLFEYFSETQRNKGNFPGRFSGRQFSNSRSEMNVSTLELGDSALYLCASSEDPGRPRNSPLHFGNGTRLTVT.

This clonotype has only one observation. Being one base from a much bigger clone, this may be a read error. This chain connects TRBV29-1 to TRBJ2-2; D gene uncertain. This CDR3 region has 11 residues. Germline CDR1 is SQVTM and CDR2 is ANQGSEA. V was cut by 5 bases and J by 7 bases, with 8 bases left in between. CDR3 nucleotides: TGCAGCGTTCACCTCGACGGGGAGCTGTTTTTT. It translates to CSVHLDGELFF.

This clonotype has a handful of counts. The chain combines TRBV27 with TRBJ1-2; D is perhaps TRBD1 (5 bases). The germline V gene encodes CDR1 MNHEY and CDR2 SMNVEV (reference sequence). This CDR3 comprises 14 residues. The germline V and J ends were trimmed by 0 bases and 6 bases, with 11 bases remaining between them. The DNA for the CDR3 is TGTGCCAGCAGTTTATCGAGCAGGGTCAATGGCTACACCTTC. It yields the protein CASSLSSRVNGYTF.

This clonotype was counted many times. The rearrangement uses TRBV7-2 and TRBJ2-1; D call uncertain. CDR3 size: 13 residues. Germline CDR1 and CDR2: SGHTA and FQGNSA. The V end lost 1 base, the J end lost 7 bases, and 8 bases lay between the germline ends. The CDR3 DNA reads as TGTGCCAGCAGCTTAGGCCCGAGAAATGAGCAGTTCTTC. Protein: CASSLGPRNEQFF.

The sample holds many counts of this clonotype. The CDR3 loop is CASRPGTGPTGELFF. Written as DNA, the CDR3 is TGTGCCAGCAGGCCCGGGACAGGACCCACCGGGGAGCTGTTTTTT. The chain links TRBV7-2 to TRBJ2-2, with 8 bases fitting TRBD1. The ends lost 6 bases at V and 4 bases at J; junction bases unmatched: 7. CDR1 and CDR2 (germline): SGHTA, FQGNSA. CDR3 length: 15 amino acids.